The rows below give T cell receptor beta chains drawn from one sample of a study of T cell responses to AZD1222 COVID-19 vaccine. The data were produced by immunoSEQ multiplex PCR, yet TCRdb's version contains in-frame clones alone and is incomplete. The sample carries approximately 100,000 clones, approximately 96% recorded once. The material sequenced was peripheral blood, taken on day 0 of AZD1222 vaccination. The receptor source for this set is an adult in good health. CDR3s include the opening cysteine and the closing phenylalanine or tryptophan. Fields, in order: J gene, clone size, D gene, V gene, CDR3 protein, CDR3 DNA. The D gene is left open where the match is weak. Part of the rows lack a size; the others show once, few, many or a class for expanded clones.

>TRBJ1-5|.|.|TRBV19
CASSIWAGTFNQPQHF
TGTGCCAGTAGTATTTGGGCCGGGACGTTCAATCAGCCCCAGCATTTT
>TRBJ2-1|once|.|TRBV19
CASSRYNEQFF
TGTGCCAGCTCTAGGTACAATGAGCAGTTCTTC
>TRBJ1-1|.|.|TRBV21-1
CASSKEPGAVNTEAFF
TGTGCCAGCAGCAAAGAACCAGGCGCAGTGAACACTGAAGCTTTCTTT
>TRBJ1-6|.|.|TRBV7-9
CASSSLMGNSPLHF
TGTGCCAGCAGCTCACTCATGGGTAATTCACCCCTCCACTTT
>TRBJ1-1|.|.|TRBV7-2
CASSLVLVWSTEAFF
TGTGCCAGCAGCTTAGTTTTGGTCTGGAGCACTGAAGCTTTCTTT
>TRBJ2-7|once|.|TRBV28
CASSPRSGNYEQYF
TGTGCCAGCAGTCCCCGGAGCGGTAACTACGAGCAGTACTTC
>TRBJ1-1|.|.|TRBV15
CATSRGGSLTEAFF
TGTGCCACCAGCAGAGGGGGATCTCTTACTGAAGCTTTCTTT
>TRBJ2-6|.|.|TRBV29-1
CSVKGSGANVLTF
TGCAGCGTCAAGGGCTCTGGGGCCAACGTCCTGACTTTC
>TRBJ2-3|.|.|TRBV29-1
CSVQQGSSTDTQYF
TGCAGCGTTCAACAGGGATCTAGCACAGATACGCAGTATTTT
>TRBJ1-5|.|TRBD1|TRBV19
CASSMGQISNQPQHF
TGTGCCAGTAGTATGGGACAGATTAGCAATCAGCCCCAGCATTTT
>TRBJ2-1|.|.|TRBV11-2
CASSLAGASFYNEQFF
TGTGCCAGCAGCTTAGCCGGGGCAAGCTTCTACAATGAGCAGTTCTTC
>TRBJ1-1|.|.|TRBV19
CASSIDPYEAFF
TGTGCCAGTAGTATAGATCCTTATGAAGCTTTCTTT
>TRBJ2-3|.|.|TRBV7-8
CASSSDSLGTDTQYF
TGTGCCAGCAGCTCAGACTCGCTAGGCACAGATACGCAGTATTTT
>TRBJ2-1|.|.|TRBV10-3
CAISESRSSEYNEQFF
TGTGCCATCAGTGAGTCCCGGTCCAGCGAGTACAATGAGCAGTTCTTC
>TRBJ2-7|.|.|TRBV4-3
CASSQDRESKQYF
TGCGCCAGCAGCCAAGATAGGGAGTCCAAGCAGTACTTC
>TRBJ2-3|.|.|TRBV15
CATSRDPSDTQYF
TGTGCCACCAGCAGAGATCCCTCGGATACGCAGTATTTT
>TRBJ1-5|.|.|TRBV2
CASRIQGHQPQHF
TGTGCCAGCCGAATACAGGGACATCAGCCCCAGCATTTT
>TRBJ2-2|.|TRBD2|TRBV24-1
CATSGMKAGGFHTGELFF
TGTGCCACCAGTGGGATGAAAGCGGGAGGGTTTCACACCGGGGAGCTGTTTTTT
>TRBJ1-1|.|.|TRBV2
CASSVSGVTEAFF
TGTGCCAGCAGTGTTTCAGGGGTCACTGAAGCTTTCTTT
>TRBJ2-2|.|.|TRBV7-9
CASSLEPGELFF
TGTGCCAGCAGCTTAGAGCCCGGGGAGCTGTTTTTT
>TRBJ1-1|.|.|TRBV18
CASSQTANTEAFF
TGTGCCAGCTCACAAACGGCGAACACTGAAGCTTTCTTT
>TRBJ1-6|.|TRBD1|TRBV19
CASNTYRGRNSPLHF
TGTGCCAGTAATACATACAGGGGGCGGAATTCACCCCTCCACTTT
>TRBJ1-1|.|.|TRBV29-1
CSVESVGKGAFF
TGCAGCGTTGAATCAGTAGGGAAAGGAGCTTTCTTT
>TRBJ2-3|.|.|TRBV12-3/TRBV12-4
CAAGRGDAHTQYF
TGTGCCGCAGGGCGGGGAGACGCGCATACGCAGTATTTT
>TRBJ2-5|.|TRBD1|TRBV6-1
CASSFRTGMTKTQYF
TGTGCCAGCAGTTTTCGGACAGGGATGACAAAGACCCAGTACTTC
>TRBJ1-2|.|TRBD1|TRBV30
CAWGRDRMNYGYTF
TGTGCCTGGGGAAGGGACAGGATGAACTATGGCTACACCTTC
>TRBJ1-2|.|TRBD1|TRBV6-6
CASSRKFRDSYYGYTF
TGTGCCAGCAGTCGAAAATTCCGGGACAGTTACTATGGCTACACCTTC
>TRBJ2-5|.|.|TRBV5-4
CASSGWTDVHGTQYF
TGTGCCAGCAGCGGGTGGACCGACGTTCATGGGACCCAGTACTTC